This is a list of T cell receptor beta chains from one sample in a study of CD8 T cells in ankylosing spondylitis. TCRdb reprocessed the 5' RACE reads with MiXCR, giving one entry per CDR3 protein. The sample holds some 840,000 distinct CDR3 sequences; approximately 12% are singletons and the top ten take approximately 0.46%. Sequences were obtained from blood, either unsorted or a sorted T cell fraction (not recorded which). These receptors all stem from a male donor with ankylosing spondylitis. Each CDR3 is given with its conserved first and last residue. The D gene is left open where the match is weak. Size tells how often a clone was seen (once, few, many) or the class of an expanded clone, and some rows leave it out.

D gene	V gene	clone size	J gene	CDR3 protein	CDR3 DNA
TRBD1	TRBV20-1	-	TRBJ1-4	CSALQGPPEKLFF	TGCAGTGCTTTACAGGGGCCGCCAGAAAAACTGTTTTTT
-	TRBV30	few	TRBJ1-5	CAWTRTGSNQPQHF	TGTGCCTGGACCCGCACAGGGAGCAATCAGCCCCAGCATTTT
-	TRBV20-1	few	TRBJ1-6	CSASGFGNNSPLHF	TGCAGTGCTAGCGGTTTCGGGAATAATTCACCCCTCCACTTT
-	TRBV29-1	many	TRBJ2-7	CSGTSGAGSYEQYF	TGCAGCGGAACATCGGGGGCCGGTTCCTACGAGCAGTACTTC
-	TRBV6-1	few	TRBJ1-1	CASSPPGGGTEAFF	TGTGCCAGCAGTCCCCCGGGGGGCGGGACTGAAGCTTTCTTT
-	TRBV18	few	TRBJ2-5	CASSPAGPGQETQYF	TGTGCCAGCTCACCGGCAGGGCCTGGCCAAGAGACCCAGTACTTC
-	TRBV5-1	-	TRBJ1-1	CASSLAPQSMNTEAFF	TGCGCCAGCAGCTTGGCCCCACAGTCGATGAACACTGAAGCTTTCTTT
-	TRBV7-8	-	TRBJ2-7	CASTLEEPTYEQYF	TGTGCCAGCACCCTAGAGGAGCCTACCTACGAGCAGTACTTC
-	TRBV7-2	-	TRBJ1-1	CASIGELRTEAFF	TGTGCCAGCATCGGGGAGTTGAGGACTGAAGCTTTCTTT
TRBD1	TRBV6-7	-	TRBJ1-2	CASTCDREGYGYTF	TGTGCCAGCACTTGCGACAGGGAAGGCTATGGCTACACCTTC
TRBD1	TRBV27	many	TRBJ1-3	CASSPLTGGSGNTIYF	TGTGCCAGCAGTCCCCTCACAGGGGGCTCTGGAAACACCATATATTTT
-	TRBV6-1	-	TRBJ1-1	CASRPGTNLQAFF	TGTGCCAGCAGGCCCGGGACAAATCTACAAGCTTTCTTT
-	TRBV12-3/TRBV12-4	-	TRBJ1-1	CASSAPPANTEAFF	TGTGCCAGCAGTGCTCCACCCGCGAACACTGAAGCTTTCTTT
TRBD1	TRBV7-6	-	TRBJ1-2	CASRIRDRGYGYTF	TGTGCCAGCAGAATCCGGGACAGGGGCTATGGCTACACCTTC
-	TRBV24-1	few	TRBJ1-5	CATSDPHRAGGQPQHF	TGTGCCACCAGTGATCCGCACAGGGCCGGGGGTCAGCCCCAGCATTTT
-	TRBV28	-	TRBJ2-5	CASTSKGAPGDGETQYF	TGTGCCAGCACCTCGAAGGGGGCGCCGGGAGACGGAGAGACCCAGTACTTC
-	TRBV4-2	-	TRBJ2-4	CASSQAGAKNIQYF	TGTGCCAGCAGCCAAGCAGGGGCCAAAAACATTCAGTACTTC
-	TRBV10-3	many	TRBJ2-1	CAISESMVRASQQFF	TGTGCCATCAGTGAGTCGATGGTACGCGCCTCCCAGCAGTTCTTC
-	TRBV19	-	TRBJ2-1	CASSIGWGGPEQFF	TGTGCCAGTAGTATAGGGTGGGGGGGGCCTGAGCAGTTCTTC
-	TRBV20-1	-	TRBJ2-7	CSARDPRSYEQYF	TGCAGTGCTAGAGACCCCCGCTCCTACGAGCAGTACTTC
-	TRBV2	-	TRBJ1-1	CASSEETAGTTEAFF	TGTGCCAGCAGTGAAGAAACGGCAGGGACCACTGAAGCTTTCTTT
-	TRBV20-1	many	TRBJ1-1	CSVKPGNGEAFF	TGCAGTGTGAAGCCAGGGAACGGTGAAGCTTTCTTT
-	TRBV9	-	TRBJ1-2	CASSVDINYGYTF	TGTGCCAGCAGCGTGGACATTAACTATGGCTACACCTTC
-	TRBV20-1	-	TRBJ2-7	CSARDTWDDEKYF	TGCAGTGCTAGAGATACTTGGGACGACGAGAAGTACTTC
-	TRBV20-1	few	TRBJ2-7	CSAREGATDYYEQYF	TGCAGTGCTAGAGAGGGGGCCACTGACTACTACGAGCAGTACTTC
-	TRBV5-1	few	TRBJ2-7	CASRGGMAYEQYF	TGCGCCAGCCGGGGCGGGATGGCCTACGAGCAGTACTTC
-	TRBV7-9	many	TRBJ1-1	CASSLAQGFINEAFF	TGTGCCAGCAGCTTAGCGCAGGGGTTCATCAACGAAGCTTTCTTT
-	TRBV29-1	many	TRBJ1-3	CSVEGAGNTIYF	TGCAGCGTTGAAGGCGCTGGAAACACCATATATTTT
-	TRBV5-6	few	TRBJ1-1	CASSLIHPLNTEAFF	TGTGCCAGCAGCTTGATACATCCGCTGAACACTGAAGCTTTCTTT
-	TRBV29-1	many	TRBJ2-7	CSVEGSEEYEQYF	TGCAGCGTTGAAGGTTCGGAAGAGTACGAGCAGTACTTC
-	TRBV25-1	many	TRBJ1-5	CASSEGSYQPQHF	TGTGCCAGCAGTGAGGGCAGCTATCAGCCCCAGCATTTT
-	TRBV11-2	few	TRBJ2-3	CASRPKAGFTDTQYF	TGTGCCAGCAGACCTAAAGCCGGGTTCACAGATACGCAGTATTTT
-	TRBV29-1	many	TRBJ2-5	CSARDAFQETQYF	TGCAGCGCCCGGGACGCGTTCCAAGAGACCCAGTACTTC
TRBD1	TRBV12-3/TRBV12-4	-	TRBJ1-6	CASSPRGRGNSPLHF	TGTGCCAGCAGTCCTCGAGGCAGGGGGAACTCACCCCTCCACTTT
TRBD1	TRBV29-1	-	TRBJ2-7	CSVTGGYEQYF	TGCAGCGTTACAGGGGGCTACGAGCAGTACTTC
-	TRBV5-1	many	TRBJ1-2	CASSLVEGRFTTPYGYTF	TGCGCCAGCAGCTTGGTCGAGGGCCGCTTCACCACCCCCTATGGCTACACCTTC
-	TRBV7-2	few	TRBJ1-4	CASSLVARGNGEKLFF	TGTGCCAGCAGCTTAGTGGCCAGGGGTAATGGCGAAAAACTGTTTTTT
-	TRBV5-1	few	TRBJ2-5	CASSLSGTRGETQYF	TGCGCCAGCAGCCTTTCGGGGACTCGTGGGGAGACCCAGTACTTC
-	TRBV9	few	TRBJ1-1	CASSARRQVNTEAFF	TGTGCCAGCAGCGCCAGACGACAGGTGAACACTGAAGCTTTCTTT
-	TRBV12-3/TRBV12-4	many	TRBJ2-3	CASSSWGRTDTQYF	TGTGCCAGCAGTTCGTGGGGGCGCACAGATACGCAGTATTTT
-	TRBV5-1	-	TRBJ2-1	CASSLFSGSSYNEQFF	TGCGCCAGCAGCTTATTTTCTGGGAGCTCCTACAATGAGCAGTTCTTC
-	TRBV4-2	few	TRBJ2-7	CASSQVRCLYEQYF	TGTGCCAGCAGCCAAGTAAGGTGCCTCTACGAGCAGTACTTC
-	TRBV12-3/TRBV12-4	-	TRBJ2-1	CASSPWIGNNEQFF	TGTGCCAGCAGTCCCTGGATCGGAAACAATGAGCAGTTCTTC
TRBD1	TRBV5-8	few	TRBJ1-2	CASSSWTGKGANYGYTF	TGTGCCAGCAGCTCCTGGACAGGGAAGGGAGCTAACTATGGCTACACCTTC
TRBD1	TRBV6-1	few	TRBJ1-1	CASRTGGGTEAFF	TGTGCCAGCAGGACAGGGGGCGGGACTGAAGCTTTCTTT
TRBD2	TRBV20-1	-	TRBJ2-3	CRVAGTSTDTQYF	TGCAGGGTAGCGGGGACTAGCACAGATACGCAGTATTTT
TRBD2	TRBV20-1	few	TRBJ2-1	CSAFSGGAREQFF	TGCAGTGCTTTTAGCGGGGGGGCCCGTGAGCAGTTCTTC
TRBD2	TRBV20-1	-	TRBJ2-3	CSATSGTSGTDTQYF	TGCAGTGCTACGTCCGGGACTAGCGGCACAGATACGCAGTATTTT
-	TRBV5-1	many	TRBJ1-1	CASSTFTNTEAFF	TGCGCCAGCAGCACCTTCACGAACACTGAAGCTTTCTTT
-	TRBV7-2	-	TRBJ2-5	CASSLRGTLQETQYF	TGTGCCAGCAGCTTACGGGGGACCCTCCAAGAGACCCAGTACTTC
-	TRBV6-1	few	TRBJ1-6	CATAPEDNSPLHF	TGTGCCACCGCCCCCGAGGACAATTCACCCCTCCACTTT
-	TRBV4-1	-	TRBJ2-3	CASSQETERTDTQYF	TGCGCCAGCAGCCAAGAAACAGAGCGCACAGATACGCAGTATTTT